The entry that follows covers one TCR beta chain sequence. Its recognized antigen is unknown. Base qualities are not recorded, but no much larger clone differs from it by a single base. Library method: the immunoSEQ multiplex PCR assay. The multiplex PCR relied on a mix of 60 forward primers for TCR Vbeta segments and 13 reverse primers for TCR Jbeta segments. Amplification of the CDR3 region of rearranged TCR beta genes was performed with a multiplex PCR assay on genomic DNA. The Illumina HiSeq System was used to sequence the amplified TCR beta libraries as 87-base-pair reads. Processing in the source paper ran as follows. In a later analysis, approximately 74 million unique TCR beta chains were counted across the 666 repertoires, and some 10 million of these chains were shared by at least two donors. A nearest-neighbor algorithm error-corrected the raw reads and collapsed the reads into unique sequences, merging closely related sequences to remove PCR and sequencing errors. V, D and J gene segments were assigned by aligning CDR3 sequences to IMGT reference sequences. For a sequence to be retained, a match of at least six nucleotides to both a V gene segment and a J gene segment was required. A rearrangement was called productive if the CDR3 had no stop codons and remained in frame with V and J, and every other rearrangement was called non-productive. CDR3 was defined according to IMGT convention as the region running from the second conserved V-encoded cysteine to the conserved J-encoded phenylalanine. The earlier analysis of 450 to 750 of the donors excluded any sequence lacking an unambiguous match to a single V gene segment. In an earlier analysis of several hundred of the donors, a V segment was called functional when productive rearrangements were above 56.7%, and segregating when the standard deviation between donors exceeded 5%. To diagnose cytomegalovirus status from the catalog of TCR beta chain sequences, a statistical classification framework was built. V and J gene assignment, in a later analysis, came from comparing TCR nucleotide sequences with IMGT/GENE-DB human TR gene sequences. In a later analysis, CDR3 sequences and most-parsimonious VDJ recombination scenarios were assigned using the TCRdist pipeline. In a later analysis, every TCR beta chain was defined by the combination of its CDR3 amino acid sequence and its V-gene family, and reads without a unique V-gene family were dropped. A later analysis removed 550 to 700 highly shared, low-generation-probability nucleotide sequences to deal with suspected cross-contamination and a sequencing artifact. In a later analysis, a clonal expansion index for each public chain was calculated from normalized within-repertoire ranks of inferred template counts. In a later analysis, generation probabilities were computed with a VDJ recombination model fitted to out-of-frame rearrangements, and the resulting probabilities were checked against IGoR. Hypergeometric tests were used in a later analysis to score TCR-TCR, TCR-HLA and TCR-CMV co-occurrence, with a repertoire-size bias correction applied to the TCR pairs. False discovery rates were estimated in a later analysis by permuting HLA or CMV assignments 20 times. In a later analysis, co-occurring TCRs were grouped with DBSCAN, and TCRdist sequence similarity was added when clustering was performed within HLA-allele-positive subsets. Repertoires with fewer than 30,000 or more than 120,000 public chains, plus five repertoires with anomalous nucleotide sharing, were excluded from co-occurrence clustering. As stored in TCRdb, this immuneACCESS dataset retains in-frame rearrangements with V and J assigned. A fraction of the clones does not appear; measured against another copy, unresolved V genes explain less than half of the discrepancy, and the remainder lacks a known reason. V, J and clone size are those of that table, while D and trimming were read from the DNA. The sample has about 130,000 clones on record, 72% of them singletons. The top ten clonotypes cover under 5% of the sample.

The data originate from a study of cytomegalovirus exposure and HLA in healthy donors (dated by TCRdb to 2016 to 2017). Regarding the complete study: According to an earlier analysis of several hundred of the donors, about 179 million T cells yielded 117 million unique TCR beta sequences and 276 Gb of sequence data. Besides the first cohort of some 670 subjects, a separate validation cohort made up of over a hundred different subjects was used. On average, 235,054 unique TCR beta nucleotide sequences were sequenced per donor among 300 to 500 genotyped donors of the cohort, with 15% to 20% of those sequences being non-productive. The study was designed to test whether signatures of past pathogen exposure could be identified by cataloging public T cell receptors. In a later genetic analysis, genome-wide SNP genotypes for about three fifths of the 666 donors were used, and that subset was treated as a discovery cohort. In a later analysis, previously published TCR beta repertoires from 666 donors were re-analyzed and high-resolution HLA genotyping was added so that TCR occurrence patterns could be studied. Donor age, sex, ethnicity and CMV serostatus were collected together with the repertoire data. Rather than using new phenotypic data, the later analysis identified candidate immune exposures from TCR beta sequences and from how often those sequences occurred across donors. The number of typed donors differed by locus: roughly 620-630 for A, B, C, DRB1 and DQB1; 500 to 550 for DQA1; about 600 for DPA1; and about 450 for DPB1. The study used immunosequencing to profile the T cell repertoires of under 700 subjects and linked those repertoires to cytomegalovirus serostatus. To predict cytomegalovirus infection status, the study brought together high-throughput TCR immunosequencing, statistical association of individual TCRs with disease status, and machine learning. HLA typing included class I and class II loci at four-digit resolution. Several DR-DQ haplotypes were treated as single units for association and clustering because of strong linkage in the cohort. An earlier analysis of approximately 630 of the donors applied high-throughput TCR beta sequencing to assess whether each TCR beta V gene segment acted as functional or pseudogenic. About 280 gigabases of sequencing data and 80 million or so unique TCR sequences were included in an early release covering around 650 HLA-typed donors. The genetic ancestry cluster associated with self-reported Caucasian donors included 81% of the 300 to 450 genotyped donors. All discovery cohort repertoires had been generated using a single sequencing platform. The paper's findings and limits, for the study overall: Specific HLA alleles were associated with more than 15,000 TCR beta sequences at a false discovery rate of 0.05 in a later analysis. The classifier was reported to diagnose cytomegalovirus status with high specificity and sensitivity in both the original cohort and the validation cohort. A total of roughly 160 TCR beta chains were listed by the study as associated with cytomegalovirus. In vitro tests confirmed that a few of the cytomegalovirus-associated TCR beta chains recognize cytomegalovirus antigens. In this cohort, only TCR beta chains were sequenced, and detectable features were limited by the absence of alpha or paired-chain data. According to a later genetic analysis, donors in an Asian-associated ancestry cluster had fewer N-insertions in productive TCRs than the roughly 670-donor mean. The presence/absence analyses assumed that sequencing depth was roughly uniform across donors, and that assumption may not be true. According to a later analysis, most CMV-associated TCR beta chains appeared to be HLA-restricted, and the HLA associations seemed to be driven largely by CMV exposure. Some IMGT-functional V segments, including TRBV6-2 and TRBV6-3, could not be distinguished by the 87-base-pair reads and were therefore excluded. The earlier analysis of fewer than 750 of the donors excluded over 15 rarely observed V segments, including chromosome 9 orphons, because counts were too low. V-gene and J-gene trimming of TCR beta chains was associated with a missense DCLRE1C variant in a later genetic analysis, and the association was replicated in an independent cohort. Because HLA typing was unavailable for some donors at each locus, only the typed subset was used in association tests. Linkage disequilibrium might explain the correlated functional status among segregating V segments, but an unknown experimental factor could not be ruled out. The authors suggested that the approach could potentially be extended to other disease states and immunological phenotypes. When HLA alleles, especially DR and DQ, strongly co-occurred, attributing TCR associations to individual alleles was difficult. A later analysis reported that several top co-occurrence clusters appeared linked to parvovirus B19, influenza, CMV and Epstein-Barr virus. Broadly in line with IMGT annotations, most TCR beta V segments showed up in productive rearrangements about 87% or about 30% of the time in an earlier analysis of under 700 of the donors. A group of highly shared sequence variants was considered likely to be a technical artifact of the sequencing pipeline. The only immune exposure information available for the cohort was CMV serostatus. Most TCR sequences were observed very rarely across donors, whereas some public TCRs were present in many individuals. A later analysis found that HLA-associated TCR beta chains were more clonally expanded and had lower generation probabilities than equally common non-associated chains. A further reported finding was that TCR beta sequences accurately predicted the HLA-A and HLA-B alleles for most subjects in the first cohort. In a later analysis, the rate of TCR association differed among HLA loci, with DRB1 alleles having the most associated TCRs and HLA-C alleles having the fewest.

The cohort comprised around 700 healthy bone marrow donors. Cohort members were all nominally healthy when sampled, although unrecorded immune exposures were likely present. The donor was CMV seronegative and was included in the group of a few hundred seronegative cohort members. Every donor gave a peripheral blood sample, and the peripheral blood mononuclear cells from that sample were used for TCR beta sequencing. The Qiagen DNeasy Blood Extraction Kit was used to extract genomic DNA from the blood cell samples. V and J lose 1 base and 3 bases, and a span of 19 bases separates them. The CDR3 measures 19 amino acids from cysteine to phenylalanine. Solely the CDR3 DNA is kept, with 57 bases framed from the first base. As encoded in the germline V gene, CDR1 is MDHEN while CDR2 is SYDVKM.

The sample was PBMCs. The sequence was collected from a man aged 25-40 years in good health and CMV-seronegative. The chain links TRBV28 with TRBJ1-6; the D gene is perhaps TRBD1, on 6 matching bases. The bases read TGTGCCAGCAGTTTATCCCCGGCAAGAGCAGGGGACTATAATTCACCCCTCCACTTT. It encodes CASSLSPARAGDYNSPLHF. Here the CDR3 is joined to the reference TRBV28 and TRBJ1-6 genes, and the full variable domain is: DVKVTQSSRYLVKRTGEKVFLECVQDMDHENMFWYRQDPGLGLRLIYFSYDVKMKEKGDIPEGYSVSREKKERFSLILESASTNQTSMYLCASSLSPARAGDYNSPLHFGNGTRLTVT.